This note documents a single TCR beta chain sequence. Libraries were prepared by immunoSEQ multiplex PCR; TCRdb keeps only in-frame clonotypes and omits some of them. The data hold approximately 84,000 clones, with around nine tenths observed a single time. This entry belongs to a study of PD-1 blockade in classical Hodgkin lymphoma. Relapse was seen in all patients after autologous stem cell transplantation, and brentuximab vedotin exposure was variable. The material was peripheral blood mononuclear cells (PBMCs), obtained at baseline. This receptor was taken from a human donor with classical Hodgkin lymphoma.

CDR3 nucleotides: TGTGCCAGCATCAAACAGGGTCTGAACACTGAAGCTTTCTTT. Amino acid sequence: CASIKQGLNTEAFF. The gene calls are TRBV2 and TRBJ1-1; TRBD1 might be the D (6 bases). Trimming left V 7 bases short and J 0 bases short, with 12 bases between. This CDR3 is built from 14 residues. Germline CDR1 is SNHLY and CDR2 is FYNNEI. The variable domain in full, with the rest retrieved from reference TRBV2 and TRBJ1-1, is EPEVTQTPSHQVTQMGQEVILRCVPISNHLYFYWYRQILGQKVEFLVSFYNNEISEKSEIFDDQFSVERPDGSNFTLKIRSTKLEDSAMYFCASIKQGLNTEAFFGQGTRLTVV.